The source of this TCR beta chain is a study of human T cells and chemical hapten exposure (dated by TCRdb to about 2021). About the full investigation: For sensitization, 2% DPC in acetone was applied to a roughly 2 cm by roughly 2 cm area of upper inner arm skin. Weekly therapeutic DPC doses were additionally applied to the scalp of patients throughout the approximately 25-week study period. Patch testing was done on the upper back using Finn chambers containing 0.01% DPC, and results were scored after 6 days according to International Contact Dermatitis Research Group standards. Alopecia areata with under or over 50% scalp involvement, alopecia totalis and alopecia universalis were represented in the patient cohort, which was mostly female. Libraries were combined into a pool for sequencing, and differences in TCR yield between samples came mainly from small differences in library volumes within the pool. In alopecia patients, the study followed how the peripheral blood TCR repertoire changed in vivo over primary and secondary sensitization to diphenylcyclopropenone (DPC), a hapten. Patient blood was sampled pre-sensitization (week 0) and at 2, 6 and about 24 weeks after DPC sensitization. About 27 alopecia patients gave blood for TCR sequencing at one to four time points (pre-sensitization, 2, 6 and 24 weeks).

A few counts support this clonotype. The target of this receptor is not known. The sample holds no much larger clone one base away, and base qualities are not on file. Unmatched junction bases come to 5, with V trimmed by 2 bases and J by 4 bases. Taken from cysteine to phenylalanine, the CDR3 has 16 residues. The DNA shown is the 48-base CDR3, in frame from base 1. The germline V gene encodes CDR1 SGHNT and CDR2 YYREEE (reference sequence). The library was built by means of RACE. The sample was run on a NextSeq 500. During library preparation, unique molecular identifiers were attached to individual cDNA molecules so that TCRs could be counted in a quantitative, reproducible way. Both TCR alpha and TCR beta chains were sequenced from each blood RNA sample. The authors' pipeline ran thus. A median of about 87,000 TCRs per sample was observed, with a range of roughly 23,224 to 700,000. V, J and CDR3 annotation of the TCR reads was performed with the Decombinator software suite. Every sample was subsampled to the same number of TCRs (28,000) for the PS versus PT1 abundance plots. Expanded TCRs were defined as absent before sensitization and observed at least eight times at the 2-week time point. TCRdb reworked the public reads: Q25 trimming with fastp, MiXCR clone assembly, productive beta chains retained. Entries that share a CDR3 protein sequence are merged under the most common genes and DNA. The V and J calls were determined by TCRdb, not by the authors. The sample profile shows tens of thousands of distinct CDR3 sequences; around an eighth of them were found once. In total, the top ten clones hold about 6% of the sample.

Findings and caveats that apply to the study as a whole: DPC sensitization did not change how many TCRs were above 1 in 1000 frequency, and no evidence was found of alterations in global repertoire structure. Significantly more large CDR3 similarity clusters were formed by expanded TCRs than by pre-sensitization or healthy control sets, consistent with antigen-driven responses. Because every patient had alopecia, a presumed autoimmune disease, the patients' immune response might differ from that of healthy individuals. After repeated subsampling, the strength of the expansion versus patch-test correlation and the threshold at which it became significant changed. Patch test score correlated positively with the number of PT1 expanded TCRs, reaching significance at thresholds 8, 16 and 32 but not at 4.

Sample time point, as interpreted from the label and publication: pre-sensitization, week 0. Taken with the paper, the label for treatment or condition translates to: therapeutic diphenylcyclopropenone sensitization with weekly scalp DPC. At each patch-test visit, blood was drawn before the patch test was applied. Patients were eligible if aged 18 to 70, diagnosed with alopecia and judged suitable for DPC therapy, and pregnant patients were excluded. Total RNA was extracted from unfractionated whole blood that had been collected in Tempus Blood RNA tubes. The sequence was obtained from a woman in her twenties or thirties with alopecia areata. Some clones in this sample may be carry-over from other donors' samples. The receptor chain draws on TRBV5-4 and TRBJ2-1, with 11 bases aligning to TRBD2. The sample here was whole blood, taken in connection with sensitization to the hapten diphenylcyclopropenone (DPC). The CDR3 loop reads CASSLGTSGTYNEQFF. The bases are TGTGCCAGCAGCTTAGGGACTAGCGGAACATACAATGAGCAGTTCTTC.